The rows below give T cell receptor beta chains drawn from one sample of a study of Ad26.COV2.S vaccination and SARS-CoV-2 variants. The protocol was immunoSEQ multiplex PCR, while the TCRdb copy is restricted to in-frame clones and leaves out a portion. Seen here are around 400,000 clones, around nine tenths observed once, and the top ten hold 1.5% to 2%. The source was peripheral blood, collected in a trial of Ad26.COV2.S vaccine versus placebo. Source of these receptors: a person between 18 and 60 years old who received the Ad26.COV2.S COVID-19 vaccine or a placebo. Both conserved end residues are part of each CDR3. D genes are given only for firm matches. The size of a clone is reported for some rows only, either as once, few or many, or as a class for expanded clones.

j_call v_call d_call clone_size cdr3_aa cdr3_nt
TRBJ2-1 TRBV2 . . CASRTQGSYNEQFF TGTGCCAGCAGGACACAGGGATCCTACAATGAGCAGTTCTTC
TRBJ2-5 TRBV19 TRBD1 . CASTAGGLETQYF TGTGCCAGTACCGCAGGGGGTCTGGAGACCCAGTACTTC
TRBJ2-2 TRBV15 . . CATSRALLNTGELFF TGTGCCACCAGCAGAGCTCTACTGAACACCGGGGAGCTGTTTTTT
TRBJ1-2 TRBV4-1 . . CASSHAQDANYGYTF TGCGCCAGCAGCCATGCTCAGGACGCTAACTATGGCTACACCTTC
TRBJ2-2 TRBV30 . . CAWTYNTGELFF TGTGCCTGGACGTACAACACCGGGGAGCTGTTTTTT
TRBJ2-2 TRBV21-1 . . CASSTGLADPYTGELFF TGTGCCAGCAGCACGGGACTAGCGGACCCTTACACCGGGGAGCTGTTTTTT
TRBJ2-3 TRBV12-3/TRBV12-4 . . CASSLTGTDTQYF TGTGCCAGCAGTCTAACAGGCACAGATACGCAGTATTTT
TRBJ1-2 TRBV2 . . CATQRLDSRNHYGYTF TGTGCCACGCAAAGATTGGACAGTCGGAATCATTATGGCTACACCTTC
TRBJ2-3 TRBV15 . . CATSRAGQSVSDTQYF TGTGCCACCAGCAGAGCGGGGCAAAGTGTGTCAGATACGCAGTATTTT
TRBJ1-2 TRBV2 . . CASSATTDYGYTF TGTGCCAGCAGTGCGACCACCGACTATGGCTACACCTTC
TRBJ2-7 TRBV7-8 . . CASSLGARGVNEQYF TGTGCCAGCAGCTTAGGGGCCAGGGGGGTCAACGAGCAGTACTTC
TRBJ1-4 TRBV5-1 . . CASSLQGRGEKLFF TGCGCCAGCAGCTTGCAGGGGAGGGGTGAAAAACTGTTTTTT
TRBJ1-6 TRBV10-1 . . CASSESLGVNSPLHF TGCGCCAGCAGTGAGTCTTTAGGGGTCAATTCACCCCTCCACTTT
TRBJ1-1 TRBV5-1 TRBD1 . CASSLGDRQEAFF TGCGCCAGCAGCTTGGGGGACAGACAGGAAGCTTTCTTT
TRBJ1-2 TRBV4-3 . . CASSQRVGEVGYGYTF TGCGCCAGCAGCCAACGAGTCGGGGAAGTCGGCTATGGCTACACCTTC
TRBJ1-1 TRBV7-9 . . CASSQVNTEAFF TGTGCCAGCAGCCAAGTGAACACTGAAGCTTTCTTT
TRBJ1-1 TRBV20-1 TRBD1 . CSASPGQVVSPGAEAFF TGCAGTGCTAGTCCCGGACAGGTCGTTTCTCCAGGTGCTGAAGCTTTCTTT
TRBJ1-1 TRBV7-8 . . CASSLGRLRGFSTEAFF TGTGCCAGCAGCTTAGGACGGTTGAGGGGGTTTAGCACTGAAGCTTTCTTT
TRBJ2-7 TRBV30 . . CAWSRTVPYEQYF TGTGCCTGGAGTCGGACCGTACCCTACGAGCAGTACTTC
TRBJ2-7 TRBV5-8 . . CASSPAGVLSSYEQYF TGTGCCAGCAGCCCCGCTGGGGTCCTTAGCTCCTACGAGCAGTACTTC
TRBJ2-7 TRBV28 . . CASSVRGREQYF TGTGCCAGCAGCGTGAGGGGGAGGGAGCAGTACTTC
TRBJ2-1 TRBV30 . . CAWRGSYNEQFF TGTGCCTGGAGGGGCTCCTACAATGAGCAGTTCTTC
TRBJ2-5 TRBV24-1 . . CATYRVPETQYF TGTGCCACCTACAGGGTACCAGAGACCCAGTACTTC
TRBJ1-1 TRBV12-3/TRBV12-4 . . CASNLGKGAEAFF TGTGCCAGCAACCTGGGGAAGGGCGCTGAAGCTTTCTTT
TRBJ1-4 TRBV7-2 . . CASSPLPENEKLFF TGTGCCAGCAGCCCACTGCCGGAGAATGAAAAACTGTTTTTT
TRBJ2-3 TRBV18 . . CASSPELTDTQYF TGTGCCAGCTCACCAGAGTTGACAGATACGCAGTATTTT
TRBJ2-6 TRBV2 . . CASSDEFSGANVLTF TGTGCCAGCAGTGATGAGTTTTCTGGGGCCAACGTCCTGACTTTC
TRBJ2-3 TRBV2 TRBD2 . CASSGVGAGVTDTQYF TGTGCCAGCAGTGGGGTAGGGGCGGGAGTCACAGATACGCAGTATTTT
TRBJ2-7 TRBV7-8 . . CASSLDAGASSYEQYF TGTGCCAGCAGCTTAGATGCAGGGGCGAGCTCCTACGAGCAGTACTTC
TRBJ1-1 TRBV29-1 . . CSVERLNTEAFF TGCAGCGTTGAAAGGTTGAACACTGAAGCTTTCTTT
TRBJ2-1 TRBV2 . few CASSERDNSYNEQFF TGTGCCAGCAGTGAGCGGGACAACTCCTACAATGAGCAGTTCTTC
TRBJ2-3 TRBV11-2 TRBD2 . CASSRDYTDTQYF TGTGCCAGCAGCCGGGACTACACAGATACGCAGTATTTT
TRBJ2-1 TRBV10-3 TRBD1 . CAIEGQGDEQFF TGTGCCATCGAAGGACAGGGGGATGAGCAGTTCTTC
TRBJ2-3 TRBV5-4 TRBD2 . CASSLRAGDAQYF TGTGCCAGCAGCCTGAGGGCGGGAGATGCGCAGTATTTT
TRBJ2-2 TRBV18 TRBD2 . CASSPIAGVSTGELFF TGTGCCAGCTCACCAATAGCGGGAGTTAGCACCGGGGAGCTGTTTTTT
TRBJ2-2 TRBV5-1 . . CASSLDRANTGELFF TGCGCCAGCAGCTTGGACAGGGCCAACACCGGGGAGCTGTTTTTT
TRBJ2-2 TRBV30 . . CAWRLALNTGELFF TGTGCCTGGAGATTAGCGCTGAACACCGGGGAGCTGTTTTTT
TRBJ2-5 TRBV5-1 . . CASSLTQETQYF TGCGCCAGCAGCTTAACGCAAGAGACCCAGTACTTC
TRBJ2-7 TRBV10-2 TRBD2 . CASSESLAGSTYEQYF TGCGCCAGCAGTGAGTCGTTAGCGGGCTCCACCTACGAGCAGTACTTC
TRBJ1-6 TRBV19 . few CASSIDGRTNSPLHF TGTGCCAGTAGTATAGATGGACGGACGAATTCACCCCTCCACTTT
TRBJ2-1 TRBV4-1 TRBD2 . CASRQGLAGFNEQFF TGCGCCAGCAGGCAGGGACTAGCGGGTTTTAATGAGCAGTTCTTC
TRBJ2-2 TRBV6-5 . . CASIKSGYDTGELFF TGTGCCAGCATTAAGAGCGGGTACGACACCGGGGAGCTGTTTTTT
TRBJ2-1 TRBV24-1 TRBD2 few CATSDSPGTSGISSYNEQFF TGTGCCACCAGTGATTCCCCCGGGACTAGCGGGATCAGCTCCTACAATGAGCAGTTCTTC